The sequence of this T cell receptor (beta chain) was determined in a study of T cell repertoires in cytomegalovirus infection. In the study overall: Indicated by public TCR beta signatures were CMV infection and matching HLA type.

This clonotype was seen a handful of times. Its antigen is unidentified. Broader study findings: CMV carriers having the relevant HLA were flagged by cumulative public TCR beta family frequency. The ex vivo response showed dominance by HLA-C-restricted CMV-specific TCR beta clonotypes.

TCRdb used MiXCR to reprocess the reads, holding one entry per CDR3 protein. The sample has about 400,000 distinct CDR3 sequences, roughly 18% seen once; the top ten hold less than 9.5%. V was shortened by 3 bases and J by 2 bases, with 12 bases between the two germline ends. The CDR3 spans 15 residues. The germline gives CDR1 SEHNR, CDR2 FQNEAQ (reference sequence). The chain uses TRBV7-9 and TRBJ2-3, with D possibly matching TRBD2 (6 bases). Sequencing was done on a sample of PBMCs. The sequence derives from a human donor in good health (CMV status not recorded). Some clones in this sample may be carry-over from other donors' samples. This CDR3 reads CASSFTGEATDTQYF. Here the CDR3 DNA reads TGTGCCAGCAGCTTTACGGGGGAGGCCACAGATACGCAGTATTTT.